This T cell receptor (beta chain) was identified in a study of beta chain features in type 1 diabetes. Study findings and constraints: TCRB repertoires of naive, central memory and Treg cells appeared more similar among patients than among healthy donors.

CDR1 is LNHDA and CDR2 is SQIVND in the germline V gene (reference sequence). The ends were cut back, 5 bases at V and 2 bases at J, with 16 bases in the middle. The CDR3 runs to 15 residues. Isolation of CD4+ naive, central memory, regulatory and stem cell-like memory cells was achieved by sorting via CD45RO/CCR7/CD25/CD127/CD95/CD27. A few counts support this clone. Its specificity is unknown. The whole isolated RNA underwent reverse transcription, so sequencing captured expressed TCRB transcripts. The assay was immunoSEQ multiplex PCR, and TCRdb's table has in-frame clones only and misses some. The sample lists some 240,000 clones, 11% occurring once.

The V gene is TRBV19, the J gene TRBJ2-7; D uncertain. The specimen was central memory CD4+ T cells from blood. The clonotype originates from a man aged 18 to 30 in good health. The CDR3 region has the DNA TGTGCCAGTAGTTCCCCCCGTTATGGAACCTACGAGCAGTACTTC. It is translated as CASSSPRYGTYEQYF.